This is a list of T cell receptor beta chains from one sample in a study of T-cell memory formation after mild COVID-19. TCRdb ran MiXCR on the 5' RACE reads and lists one entry per CDR3 protein. The table includes 300,000 to 350,000 distinct CDR3 sequences, 10% to 15% detected once. Sample: PBMCs or a T cell subset sorted from them (not recorded which). Receptors were obtained from a man aged 18 to 35 who had mild COVID-19 (a few samples of this study predate the infection). Cell type and time point are not known. Each CDR3 is given with its conserved first and last residue. The order of the fields is V gene, clone size, J gene, D gene, CDR3 DNA, CDR3 protein. A D gene is named only where the DNA matches it firmly. The size of a clone is reported for some rows only, either as once, few or many, or as a class for expanded clones.

v_call: TRBV20-1
clone_size: few
j_call: TRBJ1-1
d_call: .
cdr3_nt: TGCAGTGCTAGAGATCGAGGGGGCACTGAAGCTTTCTTT
cdr3_aa: CSARDRGGTEAFF

v_call: TRBV20-1
clone_size: few
j_call: TRBJ2-3
d_call: TRBD2
cdr3_nt: TGCAGTGCTAAGGGGTTGGGACTAGCAGGGGCAGATACGCAGTATTTT
cdr3_aa: CSAKGLGLAGADTQYF

v_call: TRBV6-2/TRBV6-3
clone_size: .
j_call: TRBJ1-1
d_call: .
cdr3_nt: TGTGCCAGCAGTTGGGCAGGATACACTGAAGCTTTCTTT
cdr3_aa: CASSWAGYTEAFF

v_call: TRBV20-1
clone_size: .
j_call: TRBJ2-1
d_call: .
cdr3_nt: TGCAGTGCGCCCAAACCGTACAGGGAACACGAGCAGTTCTTC
cdr3_aa: CSAPKPYREHEQFF

v_call: TRBV20-1
clone_size: many
j_call: TRBJ2-1
d_call: TRBD2
cdr3_nt: TGCAGTGCTAGAGATCGTCTAGCGGGGGACAATGAGCAGTTCTTC
cdr3_aa: CSARDRLAGDNEQFF

v_call: TRBV3-2
clone_size: .
j_call: TRBJ1-1
d_call: .
cdr3_nt: TGTGCCAGCAGCCAAGATCCGAGCGGGGCTCCTATGAACACTGAAGCTTTCTTT
cdr3_aa: CASSQDPSGAPMNTEAFF

v_call: TRBV11-2
clone_size: few
j_call: TRBJ2-7
d_call: .
cdr3_nt: TGTGCCAGCAGCTTAGGCCCCAGGGGGGCCTACGAGCAGTACTTC
cdr3_aa: CASSLGPRGAYEQYF

v_call: TRBV6-5
clone_size: few
j_call: TRBJ2-7
d_call: TRBD2
cdr3_nt: TGTGCCAGCAGGGCCGTGGGATCCGGGACTAGCTCAGGAAGGGAGCAGTACTTC
cdr3_aa: CASRAVGSGTSSGREQYF

v_call: TRBV18
clone_size: few
j_call: TRBJ1-1
d_call: .
cdr3_nt: TGTGCCAGCTCACCATTTAGGGGCACTGAAGCTTTCTTT
cdr3_aa: CASSPFRGTEAFF

v_call: TRBV12-3/TRBV12-4
clone_size: many
j_call: TRBJ1-1
d_call: .
cdr3_nt: TGTGCCAGCAGAAAGGGGGAGAACACTGAAGCTTTCTTT
cdr3_aa: CASRKGENTEAFF

v_call: TRBV4-3
clone_size: .
j_call: TRBJ1-1
d_call: TRBD1
cdr3_nt: TGCGCCAGCAGCCAAGAGGACAGGCAAGGAATGAACACTGAAGCTTTCTTT
cdr3_aa: CASSQEDRQGMNTEAFF

v_call: TRBV5-1
clone_size: .
j_call: TRBJ2-1
d_call: .
cdr3_nt: TGCGCCAGCAGCCCCCAGACTCCCCTTCGGGACAATGAGCAGTTCTTC
cdr3_aa: CASSPQTPLRDNEQFF

v_call: TRBV12-3/TRBV12-4
clone_size: few
j_call: TRBJ2-1
d_call: TRBD2
cdr3_nt: TGTGCCAGCAGTTTAGCTTTAGCGGGGGGCTACAATGAGCAGTTCTTC
cdr3_aa: CASSLALAGGYNEQFF

v_call: TRBV10-3
clone_size: .
j_call: TRBJ2-3
d_call: TRBD1
cdr3_nt: TGTGCCATCAGCGGACGGACAGGGGAGACAGATACGCAGTATTTT
cdr3_aa: CAISGRTGETDTQYF

v_call: TRBV12-3/TRBV12-4
clone_size: .
j_call: TRBJ2-1
d_call: .
cdr3_nt: TGTGCCAGCAGTGACCGGGACCCGCGAATGGGGAATGAGCAGTTCTTC
cdr3_aa: CASSDRDPRMGNEQFF

v_call: TRBV25-1
clone_size: few
j_call: TRBJ1-1
d_call: .
cdr3_nt: TGTGCCAGCAGTCCGCTCCCGCTCATGAACACTGAAGCTTTCTTT
cdr3_aa: CASSPLPLMNTEAFF

v_call: TRBV20-1
clone_size: many
j_call: TRBJ2-3
d_call: .
cdr3_nt: TGCAGTGCTAGTACCGACCAGAGCACAGATACGCAGTATTTT
cdr3_aa: CSASTDQSTDTQYF

v_call: TRBV12-3/TRBV12-4
clone_size: .
j_call: TRBJ1-2
d_call: TRBD1
cdr3_nt: TGTGCCAGCAGTAGGACAGGAAAGGGGAACAGTGGCTACACCTTC
cdr3_aa: CASSRTGKGNSGYTF

v_call: TRBV20-1
clone_size: few
j_call: TRBJ2-5
d_call: TRBD2
cdr3_nt: TGCAGTGCTAGAGGTTGGCTAGCGGGGCCAGAGACCCAGTACTTC
cdr3_aa: CSARGWLAGPETQYF

v_call: TRBV25-1
clone_size: once
j_call: TRBJ2-1
d_call: .
cdr3_nt: TGTGCCAGCAGTGGGGACGCCTACAATGAGCAGTTCTTC
cdr3_aa: CASSGDAYNEQFF

v_call: TRBV6-2/TRBV6-3
clone_size: many
j_call: TRBJ2-7
d_call: .
cdr3_nt: TGTGCCAGCAGCCCAGGGAGTTTCGAGCAGTACTTC
cdr3_aa: CASSPGSFEQYF

v_call: TRBV12-3/TRBV12-4
clone_size: .
j_call: TRBJ1-5
d_call: .
cdr3_nt: TGTGCCAGCAGAGCCACAGGGACCAGCAATCAGCCCCAGCATTTT
cdr3_aa: CASRATGTSNQPQHF

v_call: TRBV27
clone_size: .
j_call: TRBJ2-6
d_call: .
cdr3_nt: TGTGCCAGCAGTTTATCCAGGGGTCTCGGGGCCAACGTCCTGACTTTC
cdr3_aa: CASSLSRGLGANVLTF

v_call: TRBV7-2
clone_size: few
j_call: TRBJ2-3
d_call: TRBD2
cdr3_nt: TGTGCCAGCAGCCAGGGGCGGGGGGACCGCGCACAGCAGTATTTT
cdr3_aa: CASSQGRGDRAQQYF

v_call: TRBV20-1
clone_size: few
j_call: TRBJ2-5
d_call: TRBD2
cdr3_nt: TGCAGTGCTAGAGGGCTAGCGGGGGGGCTTGGGACCCAGTACTTC
cdr3_aa: CSARGLAGGLGTQYF

v_call: TRBV20-1
clone_size: many
j_call: TRBJ2-7
d_call: .
cdr3_nt: TGCAGTGCTAGGTCCGGGACACTTCGTGAGGAGCAGTACTTC
cdr3_aa: CSARSGTLREEQYF

v_call: TRBV5-1
clone_size: few
j_call: TRBJ1-1
d_call: TRBD1
cdr3_nt: TGCGCCAGCAGCTTGACAGGGCAGGGGGTCACTGAAGCTTTCTTT
cdr3_aa: CASSLTGQGVTEAFF

v_call: TRBV4-1
clone_size: many
j_call: TRBJ2-3
d_call: TRBD2
cdr3_nt: TGTGCCAGCAGGACTAGCGGGGGCACAGATACGCAGTATTTT
cdr3_aa: CASRTSGGTDTQYF

v_call: TRBV20-1
clone_size: .
j_call: TRBJ2-1
d_call: TRBD2
cdr3_nt: TGCAGTGCTAGAGACCTAGCGGGGGTCAGTGAGCAGTTCTTC
cdr3_aa: CSARDLAGVSEQFF

v_call: TRBV4-1
clone_size: .
j_call: TRBJ1-6
d_call: .
cdr3_nt: TGCGCCAGCAGCCAAGATGGGAAAGGGCATTCACCCCTCCACTTT
cdr3_aa: CASSQDGKGHSPLHF

v_call: TRBV11-2
clone_size: .
j_call: TRBJ2-3
d_call: TRBD2
cdr3_nt: TGTGCCAGCAGGCCCTCGGGGGGGATAACAGATACGCAGTATTTT
cdr3_aa: CASRPSGGITDTQYF

v_call: TRBV5-5
clone_size: few
j_call: TRBJ2-3
d_call: .
cdr3_nt: TGTGCCAGCAGCTTGGGAGGAACCCCCCCAGATACGCAGTATTTT
cdr3_aa: CASSLGGTPPDTQYF

v_call: TRBV27
clone_size: .
j_call: TRBJ1-5
d_call: .
cdr3_nt: TGTGCCAGCAGTTTATCGATCCAGACCTATCAGCCCCAGCATTTT
cdr3_aa: CASSLSIQTYQPQHF

v_call: TRBV19
clone_size: few
j_call: TRBJ2-1
d_call: TRBD1
cdr3_nt: TGTGCCAGTAGTGGCGGACAGGGGTACTACAATGAGCAGTTCTTC
cdr3_aa: CASSGGQGYYNEQFF

v_call: TRBV5-1
clone_size: .
j_call: TRBJ2-3
d_call: .
cdr3_nt: TGCGCCAGCAGCGGACTGGACGGCAATACGCAGTATTTT
cdr3_aa: CASSGLDGNTQYF

v_call: TRBV6-6
clone_size: many
j_call: TRBJ1-2
d_call: .
cdr3_nt: TGTGCCAGCACCCCGGTGGCAGGGGACCGCTATGGCTACACCTTC
cdr3_aa: CASTPVAGDRYGYTF

v_call: TRBV6-6
clone_size: many
j_call: TRBJ2-7
d_call: TRBD2
cdr3_nt: TGTGCCAGCAGTTACCCATCGCTAGCGGGGGGGCCAGAGCAGTACTTC
cdr3_aa: CASSYPSLAGGPEQYF

v_call: TRBV7-9
clone_size: few
j_call: TRBJ1-6
d_call: TRBD1
cdr3_nt: TGTGCCAGCAGAAGGGACAGTAGCTCCTATAATTCACCCCTCCACTTT
cdr3_aa: CASRRDSSSYNSPLHF

v_call: TRBV6-5
clone_size: .
j_call: TRBJ2-4
d_call: .
cdr3_nt: TGTGCCAGCAGTTACGGAGGGCCTCAAAACATTCAGTACTTC
cdr3_aa: CASSYGGPQNIQYF

v_call: TRBV6-1
clone_size: .
j_call: TRBJ2-1
d_call: TRBD2
cdr3_nt: TGTGCCAGCACCCAAAACCTCCCGGGGGGAGAGCAGTTCTTC
cdr3_aa: CASTQNLPGGEQFF

v_call: TRBV5-1
clone_size: many
j_call: TRBJ2-3
d_call: TRBD1
cdr3_nt: TGCGCCAGCAGCCCGAGGACAGGGACAGCAGATACGCAGTATTTT
cdr3_aa: CASSPRTGTADTQYF

v_call: TRBV6-2/TRBV6-3
clone_size: .
j_call: TRBJ1-2
d_call: TRBD1
cdr3_nt: TGTGCCAGCACCGCACAAGACAGGGGGATTGGCTACACCTTC
cdr3_aa: CASTAQDRGIGYTF

v_call: TRBV24-1
clone_size: .
j_call: TRBJ2-3
d_call: TRBD2
cdr3_nt: TGTGCCACCAGTGGACTAGCGGGGGACACAGATACGCAGTATTTT
cdr3_aa: CATSGLAGDTDTQYF

v_call: TRBV29-1
clone_size: .
j_call: TRBJ2-3
d_call: TRBD2
cdr3_nt: TGCAGCGTCCGCGGGGGGACCCCTAGCACAGATACGCAGTATTTT
cdr3_aa: CSVRGGTPSTDTQYF

v_call: TRBV27
clone_size: .
j_call: TRBJ1-6
d_call: .
cdr3_nt: TGTGCCAGCAGTTCCGAGCCTTGGGGGAATTCACCCCTCCACTTT
cdr3_aa: CASSSEPWGNSPLHF

v_call: TRBV7-9
clone_size: many
j_call: TRBJ1-1
d_call: .
cdr3_nt: TGTGCCAGCAGCTCCCTCTCGAACACTGAAGCTTTCTTT
cdr3_aa: CASSSLSNTEAFF

v_call: TRBV7-9
clone_size: .
j_call: TRBJ2-3
d_call: TRBD2
cdr3_nt: TGTGCCAGCAGCTTAGCGAGGACTAGCGGGGAAAACACAGATACGCAGTATTTT
cdr3_aa: CASSLARTSGENTDTQYF

v_call: TRBV14
clone_size: .
j_call: TRBJ2-5
d_call: .
cdr3_nt: TGTGCCAGCAGCCAAGGGGCAGGGGACTTACAAGAGACCCAGTACTTC
cdr3_aa: CASSQGAGDLQETQYF

v_call: TRBV5-1
clone_size: many
j_call: TRBJ1-4
d_call: .
cdr3_nt: TGCGCCAGCAGCTTGTTGCCGGGGGGAGCTAATGAAAAACTGTTTTTT
cdr3_aa: CASSLLPGGANEKLFF

v_call: TRBV7-2
clone_size: .
j_call: TRBJ2-3
d_call: .
cdr3_nt: TGTGCCAGCAGCTCCCCCCCCCGTGGAGATACGCAGTATTTT
cdr3_aa: CASSSPPRGDTQYF

v_call: TRBV4-1
clone_size: .
j_call: TRBJ2-7
d_call: .
cdr3_nt: TGCGCCAGCAGCCAAGCGAAGGGTGATCACGAGCAGTACTTC
cdr3_aa: CASSQAKGDHEQYF

v_call: TRBV7-8
clone_size: .
j_call: TRBJ2-5
d_call: .
cdr3_nt: TGTGCCAGCAGCTTCAGCGAATCCCCAGCTGGGGAGACCCAGTACTTC
cdr3_aa: CASSFSESPAGETQYF